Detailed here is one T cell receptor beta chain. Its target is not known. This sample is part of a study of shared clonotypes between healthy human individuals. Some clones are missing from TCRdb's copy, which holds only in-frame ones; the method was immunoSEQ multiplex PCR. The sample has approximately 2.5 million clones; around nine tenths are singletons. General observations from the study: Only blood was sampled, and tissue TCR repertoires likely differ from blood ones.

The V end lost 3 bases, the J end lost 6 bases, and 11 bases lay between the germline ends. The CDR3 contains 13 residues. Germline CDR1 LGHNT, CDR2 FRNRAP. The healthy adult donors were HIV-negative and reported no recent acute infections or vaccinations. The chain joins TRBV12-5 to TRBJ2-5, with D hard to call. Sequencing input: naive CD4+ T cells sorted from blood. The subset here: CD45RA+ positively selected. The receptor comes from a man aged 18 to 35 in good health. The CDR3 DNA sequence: TGTGCTAGTGGTTTAGACACTGGGCAGACCCAGTACTTC. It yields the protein CASGLDTGQTQYF.